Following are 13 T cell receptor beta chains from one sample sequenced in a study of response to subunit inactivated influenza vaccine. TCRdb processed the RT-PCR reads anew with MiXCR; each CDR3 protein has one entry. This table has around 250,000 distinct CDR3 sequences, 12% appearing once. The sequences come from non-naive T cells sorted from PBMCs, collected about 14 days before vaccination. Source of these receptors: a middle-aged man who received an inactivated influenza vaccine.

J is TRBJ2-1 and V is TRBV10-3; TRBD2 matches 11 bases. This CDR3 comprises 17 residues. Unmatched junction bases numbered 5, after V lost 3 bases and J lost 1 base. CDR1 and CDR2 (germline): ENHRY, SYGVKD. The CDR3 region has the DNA TGTGCCATCAGTGAACTGCTAGCGGGGGGATCCTACAATGAGCAGTTCTTC. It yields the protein CAISELLAGGSYNEQFF.

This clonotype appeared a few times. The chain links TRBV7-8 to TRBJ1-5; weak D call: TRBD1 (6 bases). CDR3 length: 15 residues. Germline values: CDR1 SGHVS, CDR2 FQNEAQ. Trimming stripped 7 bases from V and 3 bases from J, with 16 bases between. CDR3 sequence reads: CASTSTGQNNQPQHF. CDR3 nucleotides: TGTGCCAGCACGTCTACCGGACAGAACAATCAGCCCCAGCATTTT.

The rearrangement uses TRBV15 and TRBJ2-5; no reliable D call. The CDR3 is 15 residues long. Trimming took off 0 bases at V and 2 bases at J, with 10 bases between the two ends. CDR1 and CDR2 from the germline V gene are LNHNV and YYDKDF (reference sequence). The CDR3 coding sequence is TGTGCCACCAGCAGAGATCCACAGCAACAAGAGACCCAGTACTTC. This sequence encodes CATSRDPQQQETQYF.

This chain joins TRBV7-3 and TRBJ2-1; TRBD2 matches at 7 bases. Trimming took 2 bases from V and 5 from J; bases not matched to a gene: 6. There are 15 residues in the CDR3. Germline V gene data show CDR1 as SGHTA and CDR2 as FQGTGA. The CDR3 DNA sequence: TGTGCCAGCAGCTTATATGGGACTACCGACAATGAGCAGTTCTTC. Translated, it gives CASSLYGTTDNEQFF.

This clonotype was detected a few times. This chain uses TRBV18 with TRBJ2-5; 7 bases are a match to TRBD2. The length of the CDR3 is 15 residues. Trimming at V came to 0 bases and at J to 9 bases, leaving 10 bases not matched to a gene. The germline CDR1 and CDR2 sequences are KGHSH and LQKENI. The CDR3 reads CASSPPAGSREAQYF. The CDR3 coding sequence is TGTGCCAGCTCACCACCGGCTGGTTCTCGGGAGGCCCAGTACTTC. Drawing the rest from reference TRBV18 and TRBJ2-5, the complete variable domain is NAGVMQNPRHLVRRRGQEARLRCSPMKGHSHVYWYRQLPEEGLKFMVYLQKENIIDESGMPKERFSAEFPKEGPSILRIQQVVRGDSAAYFCASSPPAGSREAQYFGPGTRLLVL.

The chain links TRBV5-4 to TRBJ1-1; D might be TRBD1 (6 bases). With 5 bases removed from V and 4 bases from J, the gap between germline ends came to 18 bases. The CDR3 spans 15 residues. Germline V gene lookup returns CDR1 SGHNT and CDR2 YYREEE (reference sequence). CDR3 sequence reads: CASRPPQGGGTEAFF. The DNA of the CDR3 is TGTGCCAGCAGGCCCCCACAGGGCGGCGGCACTGAAGCTTTCTTT. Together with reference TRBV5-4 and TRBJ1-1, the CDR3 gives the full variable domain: ETGVTQSPTHLIKTRGQQVTLRCSSQSGHNTVSWYQQALGQGPQFIFQYYREEENGRGNFPPRFSGLQFPNYSSELNVNALELDDSALYLCASRPPQGGGTEAFFGQGTRLTVV.

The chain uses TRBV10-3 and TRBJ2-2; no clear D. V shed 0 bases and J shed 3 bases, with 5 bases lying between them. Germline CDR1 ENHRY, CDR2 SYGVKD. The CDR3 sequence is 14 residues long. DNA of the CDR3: TGTGCCATCAGTGAGTCGTTCGACACCGGGGAGCTGTTTTTT. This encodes CAISESFDTGELFF.

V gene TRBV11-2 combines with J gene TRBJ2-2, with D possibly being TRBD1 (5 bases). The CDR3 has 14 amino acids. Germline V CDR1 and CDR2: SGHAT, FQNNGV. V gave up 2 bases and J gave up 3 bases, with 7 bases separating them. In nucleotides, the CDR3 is TGTGCCAGCAGCTTAACAGGACACACCGGGGAGCTGTTTTTT. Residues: CASSLTGHTGELFF.

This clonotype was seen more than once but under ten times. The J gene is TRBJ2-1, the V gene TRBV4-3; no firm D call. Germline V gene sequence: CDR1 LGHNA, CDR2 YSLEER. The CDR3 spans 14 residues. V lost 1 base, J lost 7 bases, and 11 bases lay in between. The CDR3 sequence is CASSQVGLLNEQFF. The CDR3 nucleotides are TGCGCCAGCAGCCAAGTCGGCCTCTTGAATGAGCAGTTCTTC.

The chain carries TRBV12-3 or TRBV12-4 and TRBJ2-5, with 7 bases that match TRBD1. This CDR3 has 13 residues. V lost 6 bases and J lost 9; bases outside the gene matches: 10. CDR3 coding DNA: TGTGCCAGCAGCCAGGGACAGTACAGGGCCCAGTACTTC. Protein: CASSQGQYRAQYF.

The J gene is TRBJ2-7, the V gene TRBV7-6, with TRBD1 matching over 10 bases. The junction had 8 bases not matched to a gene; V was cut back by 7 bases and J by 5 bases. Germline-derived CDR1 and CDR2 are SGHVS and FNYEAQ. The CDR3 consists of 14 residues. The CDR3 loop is CASTRDRGQNEQYF. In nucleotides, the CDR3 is TGTGCCAGCACCAGAGACAGGGGGCAGAACGAGCAGTACTTC.

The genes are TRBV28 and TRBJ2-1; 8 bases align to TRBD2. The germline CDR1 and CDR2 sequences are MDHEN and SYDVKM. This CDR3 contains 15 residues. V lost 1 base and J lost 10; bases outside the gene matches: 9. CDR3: CASSLSGGGAREQFF. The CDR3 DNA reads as TGTGCCAGCAGTTTATCGGGAGGGGGGGCTAGGGAGCAGTTCTTC.

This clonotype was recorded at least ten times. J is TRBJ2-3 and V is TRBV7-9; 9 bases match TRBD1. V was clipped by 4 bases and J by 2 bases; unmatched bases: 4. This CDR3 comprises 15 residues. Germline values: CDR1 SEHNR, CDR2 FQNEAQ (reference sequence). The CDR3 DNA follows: TGTGCCAGCAGCTCGTGGACAGGGGACACAGATACGCAGTATTTT. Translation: CASSSWTGDTDTQYF.